The entry below describes one TCR beta chain. Sequencing used immunoSEQ multiplex PCR; TCRdb keeps in-frame clones, though not all of them. This sample carries around 250,000 clones, around 86% of them seen once, and the ten largest clones take 15% to 19%. Cohort 3 recovered donors had two negative PCRs, clearance, or symptom resolution. This specimen comes from a study of blood T cell repertoires in COVID-19. Trimming stripped 0 bases from V and 3 bases from J, with 12 bases between. The CDR3 is 16 amino acids. Germline V gives CDR1 WNHNN, CDR2 SYGVQD (reference sequence). Sequenced input: PBMCs or T cells enriched from blood (not recorded which). The V call is TRBV10-1, the J call TRBJ1-3; D might be TRBD1 (6 bases). The clonotype comes from a man younger than 35 who had recovered from COVID-19. The CDR3: CASSESPTGSGNTIYF. Written as DNA, the CDR3 is TGCGCCAGCAGTGAGTCTCCGACAGGCAGTGGAAACACCATATATTTT.